This T cell receptor (beta chain) came from a study of human T cells and chemical hapten exposure. Findings and caveats of the study: Donors had alopecia, so their immune response may differ from healthy people's. Expanded TCRs were compared with controls, and the expanded TCRs formed significantly more large CDR3 similarity clusters.

CDR1 is LGHDT and CDR2 is YNNKEL in the germline V gene (reference sequence). The CDR3 totals 16 residues. V lost 2 bases to trimming and J lost 3 bases; unmatched junction nucleotides: 9. Time point noted: patch test 1, 2 weeks after DPC sensitization. Specified treatment: therapeutic diphenylcyclopropenone sensitization with weekly scalp DPC. This clonotype was seen many times. Antigen: not known. MiXCR, run by TCRdb on the RACE reads, gives a single entry per CDR3 protein. The data show roughly 120,000 distinct CDR3 sequences, 12% seen once. The receptor comes from a woman in her forties or fifties with alopecia areata. Some clones in this sample may be carry-over from other donors' samples. The V and J genes are TRBV3-1 and TRBJ2-7, with 8 bases that match TRBD1. Sample: whole blood, taken in connection with sensitization to the hapten diphenylcyclopropenone (DPC). The CDR3 protein is CASSQPGRGTGYEQYF. The DNA of the CDR3 is TGTGCCAGCAGCCAACCCGGGAGAGGGACAGGCTACGAGCAGTACTTC.